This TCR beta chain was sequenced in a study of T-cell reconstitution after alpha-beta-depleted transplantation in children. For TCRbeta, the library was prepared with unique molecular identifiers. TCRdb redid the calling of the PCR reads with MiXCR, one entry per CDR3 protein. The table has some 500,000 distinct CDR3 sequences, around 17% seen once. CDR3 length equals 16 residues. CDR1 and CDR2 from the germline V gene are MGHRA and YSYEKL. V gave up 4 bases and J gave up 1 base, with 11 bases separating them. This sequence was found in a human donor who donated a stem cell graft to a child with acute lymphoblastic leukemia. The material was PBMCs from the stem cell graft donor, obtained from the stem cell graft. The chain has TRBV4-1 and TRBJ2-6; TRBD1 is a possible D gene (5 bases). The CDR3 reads CASSLGRESGANVLTF. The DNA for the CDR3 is TGCGCCAGCAGCCTTGGCAGGGAATCTGGGGCCAACGTCCTGACTTTC.